This T cell receptor (beta chain) was identified in a study of blood T cell repertoires in COVID-19. Study in general: Sources were T cells, B-cell-depleted T cells, or PBMCs; the material itself was cDNA or gDNA.

This CDR3 has 15 residues. Losses at the gene ends were 1 base for V and 8 bases for J; bases not matched to a gene: 7. The germline V gene encodes CDR1 MGHRA and CDR2 YSYEKL. Authors' data handling: Estimated nucleated cell counts came from reference gene primer amplification. Profiling relied on immunoSEQ multiplex PCR, and the TCRdb table lists in-frame clones only, not all of them. The DNA gave D and trimming, while V, J and clone size come from that table. The profile covers about 260,000 clones, with less than 90% appearing a single time and 4% to 4.5% taken by the ten largest. Sample: peripheral blood. The J gene is TRBJ2-1, the V gene TRBV4-1; 8 nucleotides agree with TRBD1. The source is a man in his 60s with acute or convalescent COVID-19. CDR3 sequence: CASSQAGTGRDEQFF. CDR3 DNA: TGCGCCAGCAGCCAAGCCGGGACAGGCCGGGATGAGCAGTTCTTC.